What follows describes a single T cell receptor beta chain. The source of the sample is a study of PD-L1 blockade in urothelial cancer. V was clipped by 3 bases and J by 6 bases, with 12 bases between them. In germline, CDR1 is SGHRS, CDR2 YFSETQ. The CDR3 contains 14 residues. Profiling relied on immunoSEQ multiplex PCR, and the TCRdb table lists in-frame clones only, not all of them. Among about 45,000 clones listed, approximately 90% were seen once. Locally advanced or metastatic urothelial carcinoma was diagnosed in the patients. Source: PBMCs, taken around atezolizumab (anti-PD-L1) treatment. The sequence was collected from a woman in her fifties or sixties with urothelial cancer. The chain combines TRBV5-1 with TRBJ1-4, with a weak D call TRBD1 (5 bases). The CDR3 region has the DNA TGCGCCAGCAGCTCGGGGGGAGGAGATGAAAAACTGTTTTTT. It specifies CASSSGGGDEKLFF.